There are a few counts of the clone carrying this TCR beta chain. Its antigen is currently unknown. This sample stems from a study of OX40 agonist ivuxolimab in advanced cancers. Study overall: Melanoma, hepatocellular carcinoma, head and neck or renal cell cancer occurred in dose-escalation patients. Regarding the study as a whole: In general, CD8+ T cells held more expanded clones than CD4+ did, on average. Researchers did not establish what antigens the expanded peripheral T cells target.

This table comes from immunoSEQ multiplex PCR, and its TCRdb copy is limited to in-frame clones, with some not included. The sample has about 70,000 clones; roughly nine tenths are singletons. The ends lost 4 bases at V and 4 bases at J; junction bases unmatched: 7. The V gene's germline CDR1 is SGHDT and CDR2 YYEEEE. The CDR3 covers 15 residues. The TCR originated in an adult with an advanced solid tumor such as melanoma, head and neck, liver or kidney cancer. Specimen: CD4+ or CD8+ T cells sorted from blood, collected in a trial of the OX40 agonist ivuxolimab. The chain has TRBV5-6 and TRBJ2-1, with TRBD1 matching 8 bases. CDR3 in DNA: TGTGCCAGCAGCGTGGCAGGGGGCCCTTACAATGAGCAGTTCTTC. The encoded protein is CASSVAGGPYNEQFF.